This note documents a single TCR beta chain sequence. CDR3 size: 20 residues. Germline trimming cut 3 bases from V and 0 bases from J; bases unmatched to any gene: 14. Germline assignment: CDR1 LNHDA and CDR2 SQIVND (reference sequence). Measured with immunoSEQ multiplex PCR; TCRdb has only the in-frame clones, and not every one. The sample holds about 290,000 clones, 86% seen once. This specimen belongs to a study of blood T cell repertoires in COVID-19. J is TRBJ2-3 and V is TRBV19; 11 nucleotides align to TRBD2. Sequencing input: peripheral blood. This sequence originates from a young woman with active or convalescent COVID-19. CDR3 coding DNA: TGTGCCAGTAGTATCTTTTCGTCTAGCGGGGGGCTCTTTAGCACAGATACGCAGTATTTT. Translated: CASSIFSSSGGLFSTDTQYF.